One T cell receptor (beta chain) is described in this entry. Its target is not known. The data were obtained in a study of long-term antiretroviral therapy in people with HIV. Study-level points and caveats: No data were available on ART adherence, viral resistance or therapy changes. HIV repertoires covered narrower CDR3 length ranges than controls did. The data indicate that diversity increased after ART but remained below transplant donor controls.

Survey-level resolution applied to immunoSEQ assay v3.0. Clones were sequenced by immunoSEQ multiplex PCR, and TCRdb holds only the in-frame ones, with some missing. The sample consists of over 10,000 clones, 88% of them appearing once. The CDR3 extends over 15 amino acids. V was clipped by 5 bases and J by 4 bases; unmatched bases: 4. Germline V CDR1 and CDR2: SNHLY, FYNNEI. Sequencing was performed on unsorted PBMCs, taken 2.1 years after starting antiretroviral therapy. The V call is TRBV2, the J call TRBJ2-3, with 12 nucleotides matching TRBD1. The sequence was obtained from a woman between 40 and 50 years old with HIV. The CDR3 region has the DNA TGTGCCAGCAGTCGGGACAGGGGGCGTGCAGATACGCAGTATTTT. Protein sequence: CASSRDRGRADTQYF.